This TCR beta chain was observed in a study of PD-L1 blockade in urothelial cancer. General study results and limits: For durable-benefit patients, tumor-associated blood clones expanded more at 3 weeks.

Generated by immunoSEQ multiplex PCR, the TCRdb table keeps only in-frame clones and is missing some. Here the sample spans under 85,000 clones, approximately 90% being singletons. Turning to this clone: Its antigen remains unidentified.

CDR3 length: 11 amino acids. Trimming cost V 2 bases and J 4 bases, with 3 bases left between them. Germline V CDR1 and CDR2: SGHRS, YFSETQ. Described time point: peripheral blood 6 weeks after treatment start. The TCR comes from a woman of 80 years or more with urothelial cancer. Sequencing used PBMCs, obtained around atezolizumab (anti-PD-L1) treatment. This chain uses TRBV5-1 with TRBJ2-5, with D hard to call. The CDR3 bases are TGCGCCAGCAGCTTTCGAGAGACCCAGTACTTC. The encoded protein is CASSFRETQYF.